This is a list of T cell receptor beta chains from one sample in a study of blood T cell repertoires in COVID-19. Method: immunoSEQ multiplex PCR; TCRdb's copy keeps in-frame clones and lacks some. The sample has 150,000 to 200,000 clones, approximately 87% seen once. Sequencing input: peripheral blood. The receptor set was obtained from a man aged 18 to 35 with active or convalescent COVID-19. Both conserved end residues are part of each CDR3. Each record gives: J gene, clone size, V gene, D gene, CDR3 DNA, CDR3 protein. D genes are given only for firm matches. Rows may omit the clone size; those that give it use once, few, many or a size class.

J: TRBJ1-2
size: few
V: TRBV6-5
D: NA
DNA: TGTGCCAGCGCTATCTACAGGGACGCTTTTGATGGCTACACCTTC
CDR3: CASAIYRDAFDGYTF

J: TRBJ2-1
size: NA
V: TRBV2
D: NA
DNA: TGTGCCAGCAGTGTCCTGAGCTCCTACAATGAGCAGTTCTTC
CDR3: CASSVLSSYNEQFF

J: TRBJ1-2
size: once
V: TRBV28
D: NA
DNA: TGTGCCAGCAGTCGGTATTCCTCTTATGGCTACACCTTC
CDR3: CASSRYSSYGYTF

J: TRBJ1-2
size: NA
V: TRBV7-2
D: TRBD1
DNA: TGTGCCAGCAGCCTTAACAGGGGGGCAGACACCTATGGCTACACCTTC
CDR3: CASSLNRGADTYGYTF

J: TRBJ1-2
size: NA
V: TRBV11-3
D: TRBD1
DNA: TGTGCCAGCAGCTCTCCCGGGACAGGGCTATATGGCTACACCTTC
CDR3: CASSSPGTGLYGYTF

J: TRBJ1-1
size: NA
V: TRBV5-1
D: NA
DNA: TGCGCCAGCAGGCAGGGCCCGATAACTGAAGCTTTCTTT
CDR3: CASRQGPITEAFF

J: TRBJ1-2
size: NA
V: TRBV6-4
D: NA
DNA: TGTGCCAGCAGTGACTTGGGAGGGTCACATGGCTACACCTTC
CDR3: CASSDLGGSHGYTF

J: TRBJ2-3
size: NA
V: TRBV9
D: TRBD1
DNA: TGTGCCAGCAGCGTAGCAGGGGGATACAGAACAGATACGCAGTATTTT
CDR3: CASSVAGGYRTDTQYF

J: TRBJ1-5
size: NA
V: TRBV19
D: NA
DNA: TGTGCCAGTAGTATTTACAGGGAGACTAATCAGCCCCAGCATTTT
CDR3: CASSIYRETNQPQHF

J: TRBJ1-1
size: few
V: TRBV7-9
D: NA
DNA: TGTGCCAGCAGCTTAGCATTAAGTCTAGGTGAAGCTTTCTTT
CDR3: CASSLALSLGEAFF

J: TRBJ1-4
size: NA
V: TRBV30
D: NA
DNA: TGTGCCTCGAACTTTGGCAGGGGAAATGAAAAACTGTTTTTT
CDR3: CASNFGRGNEKLFF

J: TRBJ2-2
size: NA
V: TRBV3-1/TRBV3-2
D: TRBD2
DNA: TGTGCCAGCACCACAAAACGGACTAGCGGGGACACCGGGGAGCTGTTTTTT
CDR3: CASTTKRTSGDTGELFF

J: TRBJ1-1
size: NA
V: TRBV6-5
D: NA
DNA: TGTGCCAGCAGTTACTCCTTGGGGAGGACTGAAGCTTTCTTT
CDR3: CASSYSLGRTEAFF

J: TRBJ1-1
size: NA
V: TRBV18
D: NA
DNA: TGTGCCAGCTCGCCGCCGGGTGAAGCTTTCTTT
CDR3: CASSPPGEAFF

J: TRBJ1-4
size: few
V: TRBV19
D: NA
DNA: TGTGCCAGTAGGGGGATGGGGGCGACTAATGAAAAACTGTTTTTT
CDR3: CASRGMGATNEKLFF

J: TRBJ1-1
size: NA
V: TRBV5-6
D: TRBD1
DNA: TGTGCCAGCAGCCCCACAGGGGACACTGAAGCTTTCTTT
CDR3: CASSPTGDTEAFF

J: TRBJ1-2
size: NA
V: TRBV28
D: NA
DNA: TGTGCCAGCACCATCCTGAGGGAAGCCAGCTTAGGTGGCTACACCTTC
CDR3: CASTILREASLGGYTF

J: TRBJ1-5
size: NA
V: TRBV6-5
D: NA
DNA: TGTGCCAGCAAACAGGGAGCAGTGGATCAGCCCCAGCATTTT
CDR3: CASKQGAVDQPQHF

J: TRBJ1-5
size: few
V: TRBV7-2
D: TRBD1
DNA: TGTGCCAGCAGCTTAGCCGGGACAGGCCATCAGCCCCAGCATTTT
CDR3: CASSLAGTGHQPQHF

J: TRBJ1-2
size: NA
V: TRBV7-2
D: NA
DNA: TGTGCCAGCAGCTTAGTCAGGGTGGATGGCTACACCTTC
CDR3: CASSLVRVDGYTF

J: TRBJ2-7
size: NA
V: TRBV11-1
D: NA
DNA: TGTGCCAGCACACAGGGAGCAGGTGGCTCCTACGAGCAGTACTTC
CDR3: CASTQGAGGSYEQYF

J: TRBJ1-5
size: NA
V: TRBV2
D: NA
DNA: TGTGCCAGCAGTGAAGATGAGTTGCCCCAGCATTTT
CDR3: CASSEDELPQHF

J: TRBJ2-2
size: NA
V: TRBV5-1
D: TRBD2
DNA: TGCGCCTCCAGACTAGCGGGGAACACCGGGGAGCTGTTTTTT
CDR3: CASRLAGNTGELFF

J: TRBJ2-7
size: NA
V: TRBV6-5
D: NA
DNA: TGTGCCAGCAGACAGTCCTACGAGCAGTACTTC
CDR3: CASRQSYEQYF

J: TRBJ2-1
size: NA
V: TRBV24-1
D: NA
DNA: TGTGCCACCAGTGATCCCGGGACTCACAATGAGCAGTTCTTC
CDR3: CATSDPGTHNEQFF

J: TRBJ1-6
size: NA
V: TRBV7-9
D: NA
DNA: TGTGCCAGCAGCCTCCGGACAGATTATAATTCACCCCTCCACTTT
CDR3: CASSLRTDYNSPLHF

J: TRBJ2-1
size: NA
V: TRBV6-5
D: TRBD1
DNA: TGTGCCAGCAGAAGGGACAGTTTCTACAATGAGCAGTTCTTC
CDR3: CASRRDSFYNEQFF

J: TRBJ2-1
size: NA
V: TRBV19
D: NA
DNA: TGTGCCAGTAGTATAACGGGACTTGGGGCTTACAATGAGCAGTTCTTC
CDR3: CASSITGLGAYNEQFF

J: TRBJ1-3
size: NA
V: TRBV5-1
D: TRBD1
DNA: TGCGCCACTTCGCAGGGGGCGCCCGGAAACACCATATATTTT
CDR3: CATSQGAPGNTIYF

J: TRBJ1-4
size: few
V: TRBV2
D: NA
DNA: TGTGCCAGCAGTGTTGGGGCGGTTAATGAAAAACTGTTTTTT
CDR3: CASSVGAVNEKLFF

J: TRBJ1-5
size: NA
V: TRBV19
D: NA
DNA: TGTGCCAGTAGTTTCCGGGACACACTTCAGCCCCAGCATTTT
CDR3: CASSFRDTLQPQHF

J: TRBJ2-6
size: NA
V: TRBV18
D: TRBD1
DNA: TGTGCCAGCTCACCACAAGGGACAGTATATATTTCTGGGGCCAACGTCCTGACTTTC
CDR3: CASSPQGTVYISGANVLTF

J: TRBJ1-5
size: NA
V: TRBV6-5
D: NA
DNA: TGTGCCAGCAGTTACTCGTCAGATAGCAATCAGCCCCAGCATTTT
CDR3: CASSYSSDSNQPQHF